The source of this TCR beta chain is a study of cytomegalovirus exposure and HLA in healthy donors. The study's findings and limits: In vitro, three CMV-associated chains proved specific for CMV antigens. Cytomegalovirus-associated TCR beta chains were listed, numbering 150 to 200.

Measured with immunoSEQ multiplex PCR; TCRdb has only the in-frame clones, and not every one. The repertoire holds 250,000 to 300,000 clones, with 70% to 90% as singletons. This clone has a single count. Its antigen is unknown. CDR1 is SQVTM and CDR2 is ANQGSEA in the germline V gene. Trimming took off 7 bases at V and 3 bases at J, with 10 bases between the two ends. CDR3 size: 12 residues. The donors formed part of the approximately 130-subject validation cohort, distinct from the approximately 670-subject first cohort. This TCR came from a woman aged 18-29 years in good health and CMV-seronegative. The V and J genes are TRBV29-1 and TRBJ2-1, with D possibly being TRBD2 (5 bases). Sequenced input: PBMCs. CDR3 DNA sequence: TGCAGCGGCGAACTAGACTACAATGAGCAGTTCTTC. Protein: CSGELDYNEQFF.